The clone carrying this T cell receptor (beta chain) was observed a handful of times. Antigen unknown. During its preparation, the TCRbeta library received unique molecular identifiers. TCRdb independently ran MiXCR on the PCR reads; one entry per CDR3 protein. The table has hundreds of thousands of distinct CDR3 sequences, approximately 17% seen once; the top ten hold approximately 40%. The data derive from a study of T-cell reconstitution after alpha-beta-depleted transplantation in children. Study outcomes and limitations: When one year had passed after transplant, most T-cell counts and diversity came from newly produced T cells. High day-60 TCRbeta diversity in some patients came from surviving recipient T cells and thymic progenitors. Approximately two months post-transplant, alpha-beta T cells reportedly originated from several hundred expanded graft clones.

V was clipped by 10 bases and J by 2 bases, with 12 bases between them. This CDR3 has 12 amino acids. CDR1 and CDR2 (germline): SGHTA, FQGNSA. The chain is built from TRBV7-2 and TRBJ2-7, with D perhaps TRBD1 or TRBD2 (5 bases each). This specimen consisted of PBMCs, mostly from graft donor cells, obtained 360 days after TCRalphabeta/CD19-depleted stem cell transplant. The receptor was derived from a male patient aged 2-10 years who had a stem cell transplant for acute lymphoblastic leukemia, so the T cells may come from the graft donor. The CDR3 DNA is TGTGCCACCCGGGACGTCGCCTACGAGCAGTACTTC. Translation gives CATRDVAYEQYF.